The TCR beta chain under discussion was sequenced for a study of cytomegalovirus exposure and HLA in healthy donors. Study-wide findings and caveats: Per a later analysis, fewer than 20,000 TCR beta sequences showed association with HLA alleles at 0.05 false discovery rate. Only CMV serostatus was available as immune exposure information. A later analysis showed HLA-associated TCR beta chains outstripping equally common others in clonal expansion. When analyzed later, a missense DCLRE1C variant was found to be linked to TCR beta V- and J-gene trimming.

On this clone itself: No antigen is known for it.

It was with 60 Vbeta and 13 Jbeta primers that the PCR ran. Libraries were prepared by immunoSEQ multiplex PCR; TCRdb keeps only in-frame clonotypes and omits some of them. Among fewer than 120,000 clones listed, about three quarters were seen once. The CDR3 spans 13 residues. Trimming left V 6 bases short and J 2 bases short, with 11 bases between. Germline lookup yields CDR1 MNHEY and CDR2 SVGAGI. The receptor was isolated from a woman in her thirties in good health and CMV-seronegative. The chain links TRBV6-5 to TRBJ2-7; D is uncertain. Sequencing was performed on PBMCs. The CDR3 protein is CASRPGGTYEQYF. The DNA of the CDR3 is TGTGCCAGCAGGCCCGGCGGTACCTACGAGCAGTACTTC.